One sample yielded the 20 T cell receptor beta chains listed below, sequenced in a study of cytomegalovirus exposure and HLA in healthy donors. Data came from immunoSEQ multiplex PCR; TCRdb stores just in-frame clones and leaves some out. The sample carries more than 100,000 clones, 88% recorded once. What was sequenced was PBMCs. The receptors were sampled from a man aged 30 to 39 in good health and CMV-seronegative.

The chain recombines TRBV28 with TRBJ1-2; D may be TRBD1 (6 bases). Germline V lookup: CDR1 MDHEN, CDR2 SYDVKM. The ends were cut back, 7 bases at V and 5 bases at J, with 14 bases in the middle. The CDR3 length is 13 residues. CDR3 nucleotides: TGTGCCAGCACGGGGACACGGGCATATGGCTACACCTTC. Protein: CASTGTRAYGYTF.

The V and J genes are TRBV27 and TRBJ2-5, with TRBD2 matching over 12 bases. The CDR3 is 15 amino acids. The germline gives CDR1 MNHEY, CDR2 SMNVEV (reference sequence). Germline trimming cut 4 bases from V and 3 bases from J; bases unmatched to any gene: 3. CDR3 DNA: TGTGCCAGCAGTTCGCCTAGCGGGGGGGAAGAGACCCAGTACTTC. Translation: CASSSPSGGEETQYF.

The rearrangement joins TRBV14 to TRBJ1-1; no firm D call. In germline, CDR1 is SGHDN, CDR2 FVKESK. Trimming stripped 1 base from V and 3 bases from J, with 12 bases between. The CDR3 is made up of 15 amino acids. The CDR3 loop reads CASSQALRAYTEAFF. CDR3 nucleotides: TGTGCCAGCAGCCAAGCTCTGCGGGCGTACACTGAAGCTTTCTTT.

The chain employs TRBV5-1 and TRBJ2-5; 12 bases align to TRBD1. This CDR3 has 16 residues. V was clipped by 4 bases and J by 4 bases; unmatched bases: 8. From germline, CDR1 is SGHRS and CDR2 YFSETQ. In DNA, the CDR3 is TGCGCCAGCAGCCAGGGACAGGGGGCGCTTCTAGAGACCCAGTACTTC. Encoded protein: CASSQGQGALLETQYF.

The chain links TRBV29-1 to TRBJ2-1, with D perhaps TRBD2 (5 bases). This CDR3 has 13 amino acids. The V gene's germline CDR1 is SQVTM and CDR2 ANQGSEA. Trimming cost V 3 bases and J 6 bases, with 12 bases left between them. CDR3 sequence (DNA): TGCAGCGTTGAGGACTGGAAATCCAATGAGCAGTTCTTC. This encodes CSVEDWKSNEQFF.

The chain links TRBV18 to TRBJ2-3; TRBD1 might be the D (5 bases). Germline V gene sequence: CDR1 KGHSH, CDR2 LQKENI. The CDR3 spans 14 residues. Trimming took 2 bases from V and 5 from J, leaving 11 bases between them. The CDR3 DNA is TGTGCCAGCTCACCAAGGCAGGGCGAAGATACGCAGTATTTT. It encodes CASSPRQGEDTQYF.

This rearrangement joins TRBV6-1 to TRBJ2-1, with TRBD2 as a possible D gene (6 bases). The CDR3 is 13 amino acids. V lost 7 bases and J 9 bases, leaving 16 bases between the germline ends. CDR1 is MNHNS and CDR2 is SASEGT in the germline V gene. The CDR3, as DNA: TGTGCCAGCACGGACTACCGCGACGGTGAGCAGTTCTTC. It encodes CASTDYRDGEQFF.

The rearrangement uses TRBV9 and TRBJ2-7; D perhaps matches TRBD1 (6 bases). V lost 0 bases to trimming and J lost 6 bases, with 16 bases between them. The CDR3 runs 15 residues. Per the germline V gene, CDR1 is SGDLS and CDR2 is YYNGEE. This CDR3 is CASSVDPFQGSEQYF. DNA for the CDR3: TGTGCCAGCAGCGTAGATCCTTTTCAGGGGTCCGAGCAGTACTTC.

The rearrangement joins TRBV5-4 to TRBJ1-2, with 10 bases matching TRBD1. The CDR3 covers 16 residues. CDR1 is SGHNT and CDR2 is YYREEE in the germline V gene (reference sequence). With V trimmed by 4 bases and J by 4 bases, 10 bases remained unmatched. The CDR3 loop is CASSRTAGQGSYGYTF. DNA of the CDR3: TGTGCCAGCAGCAGAACTGCGGGACAGGGGTCCTATGGCTACACCTTC.

CDR3 region: CASSYSSIPLGGEQYF. CDR3 in DNA: TGTGCCAGCAGTTACTCATCTATCCCCCTCGGGGGCGAGCAGTACTTC. The V call is TRBV6-5, the J call TRBJ2-7; D may be TRBD2 (6 bases). V gave up 0 bases and J gave up 6 bases, with 18 bases separating them. The CDR3 spans 16 residues. CDR1 is MNHEY and CDR2 is SVGAGI in the germline V gene.

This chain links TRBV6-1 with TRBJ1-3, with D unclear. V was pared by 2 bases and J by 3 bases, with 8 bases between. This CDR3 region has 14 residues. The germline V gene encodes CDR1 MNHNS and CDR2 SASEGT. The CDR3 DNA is TGTGCCAGCAGTGAACGGGGATTTGGAAACACCATATATTTT. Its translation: CASSERGFGNTIYF.

The chain's CDR3 is CSVGEGQGDYTF. The DNA of the CDR3 is TGCAGCGTTGGGGAGGGACAGGGTGACTACACCTTC. This chain connects TRBV29-1 to TRBJ1-2; 9 bases line up with TRBD1. With V trimmed by 4 bases and J by 10 bases, 7 bases remained unmatched. Germline CDR1 SQVTM, CDR2 ANQGSEA. The CDR3 is made up of 12 amino acids.

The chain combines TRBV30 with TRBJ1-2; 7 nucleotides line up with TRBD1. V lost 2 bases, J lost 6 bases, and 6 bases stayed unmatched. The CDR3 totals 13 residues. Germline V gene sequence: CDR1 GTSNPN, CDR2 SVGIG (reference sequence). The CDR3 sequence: CAWSKTGWDGYTF. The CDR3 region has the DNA TGTGCCTGGAGTAAGACAGGGTGGGATGGCTACACCTTC.

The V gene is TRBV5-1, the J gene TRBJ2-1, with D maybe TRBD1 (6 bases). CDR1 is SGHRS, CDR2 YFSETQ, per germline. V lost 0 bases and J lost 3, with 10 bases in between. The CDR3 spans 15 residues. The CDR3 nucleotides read TGCGCCAGCAGCTTGGAGGGGGTCCACTACAATGAGCAGTTCTTC. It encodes CASSLEGVHYNEQFF. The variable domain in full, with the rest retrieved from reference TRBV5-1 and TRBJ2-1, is KAGVTQTPRYLIKTRGQQVTLSCSPISGHRSVSWYQQTPGQGLQFLFEYFSETQRNKGNFPGRFSGRQFSNSRSEMNVSTLELGDSALYLCASSLEGVHYNEQFFGPGTRLTVL.

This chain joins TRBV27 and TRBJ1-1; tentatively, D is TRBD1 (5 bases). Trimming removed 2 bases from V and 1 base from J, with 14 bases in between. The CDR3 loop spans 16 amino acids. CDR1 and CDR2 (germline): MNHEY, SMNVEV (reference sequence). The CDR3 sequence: CASSLRYGQGNTEAFF. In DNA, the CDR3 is TGTGCCAGCAGTTTAAGGTATGGGCAGGGGAACACTGAAGCTTTCTTT.

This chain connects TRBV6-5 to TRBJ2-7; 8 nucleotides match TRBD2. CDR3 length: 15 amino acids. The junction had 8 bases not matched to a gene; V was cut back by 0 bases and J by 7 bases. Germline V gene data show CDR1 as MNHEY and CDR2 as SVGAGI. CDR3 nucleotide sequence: TGTGCCAGCAGTTACTCATCGGGGCGGGGGGAGGAGCAGTACTTC. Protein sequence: CASSYSSGRGEEQYF.

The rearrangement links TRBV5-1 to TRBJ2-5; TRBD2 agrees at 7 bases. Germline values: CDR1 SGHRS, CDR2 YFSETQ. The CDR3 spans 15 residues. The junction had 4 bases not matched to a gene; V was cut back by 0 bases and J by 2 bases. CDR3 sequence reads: CASSLGSSGQETQYF. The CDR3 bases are TGCGCCAGCAGCTTGGGTTCTAGCGGACAAGAGACCCAGTACTTC.

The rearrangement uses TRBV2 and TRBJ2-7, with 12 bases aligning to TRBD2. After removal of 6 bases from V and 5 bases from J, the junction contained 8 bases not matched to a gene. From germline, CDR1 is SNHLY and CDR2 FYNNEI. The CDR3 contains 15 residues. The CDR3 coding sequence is TGTGCCAGCAGCCCGACTAGCGGGAGAGGAAACGAGCAGTACTTC. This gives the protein CASSPTSGRGNEQYF.

Written as DNA, the CDR3 is TGTGCCAGCAGCCCCGACGGGTCGGACACTGAAGCTTTCTTT. This translates into CASSPDGSDTEAFF. The rearrangement joins TRBV6-5 to TRBJ1-1; no clear D gene. Germline loops: CDR1 MNHEY, CDR2 SVGAGI. The CDR3 length is 14 residues. With 6 bases removed from V and 3 bases from J, the gap between germline ends came to 14 bases.

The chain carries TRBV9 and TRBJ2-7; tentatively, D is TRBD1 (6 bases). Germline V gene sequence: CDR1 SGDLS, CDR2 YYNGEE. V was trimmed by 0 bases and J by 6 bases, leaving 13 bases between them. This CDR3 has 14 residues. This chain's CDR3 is CASSVAPGVGEQYF. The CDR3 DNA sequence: TGTGCCAGCAGCGTAGCACCAGGGGTCGGCGAGCAGTACTTC.